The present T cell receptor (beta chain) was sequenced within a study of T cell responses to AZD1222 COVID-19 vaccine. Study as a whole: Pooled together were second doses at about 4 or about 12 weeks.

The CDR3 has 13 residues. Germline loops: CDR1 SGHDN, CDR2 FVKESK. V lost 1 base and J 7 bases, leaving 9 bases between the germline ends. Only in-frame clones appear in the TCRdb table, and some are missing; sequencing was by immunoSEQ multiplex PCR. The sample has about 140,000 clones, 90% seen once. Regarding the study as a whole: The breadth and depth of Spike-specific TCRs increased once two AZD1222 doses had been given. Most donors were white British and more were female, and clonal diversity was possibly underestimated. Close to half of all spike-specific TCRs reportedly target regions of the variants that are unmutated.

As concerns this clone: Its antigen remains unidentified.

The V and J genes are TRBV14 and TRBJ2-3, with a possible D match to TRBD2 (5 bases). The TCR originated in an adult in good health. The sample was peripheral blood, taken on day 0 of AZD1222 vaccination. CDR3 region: CASSQGTVNTQYF. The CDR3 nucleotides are TGTGCCAGCAGCCAAGGGACTGTGAATACGCAGTATTTT.